Shown below are 10 T cell receptor beta chains from a single sample sequenced in a study of T cell responses to AZD1222 COVID-19 vaccine. The repertoire was sequenced with immunoSEQ multiplex PCR; TCRdb's copy has only in-frame clones and lacks some. The table lists approximately 60,000 clones, 76% of them singletons. Material: peripheral blood, obtained on day 0 of AZD1222 vaccination. The source is an adult in good health.

V and J are TRBV27 and TRBJ2-7; perhaps D is TRBD1 or TRBD2 (5 bases each). Trimming took 6 bases from V and 3 from J, leaving 12 bases between them. The CDR3 consists of 13 residues. Germline V lookup: CDR1 MNHEY, CDR2 SMNVEV (reference sequence). The DNA for the CDR3 is TGTGCCAGCAGCCCGGGACGGAGCTACGAGCAGTACTTC. Translating gives CASSPGRSYEQYF.

V and J are TRBV6-5 and TRBJ1-1; D is unclear. The CDR3 consists of 15 residues. Trimming stripped 0 bases from V and 4 bases from J, with 12 bases between. Germline assignment: CDR1 MNHEY and CDR2 SVGAGI. CDR3 region: CASSYSFRSGTEAFF. For the CDR3, the DNA is TGTGCCAGCAGTTACTCGTTCAGGAGTGGCACTGAAGCTTTCTTT.

This rearrangement joins TRBV23-1 to TRBJ2-2; TRBD2 might be the D (5 bases). TRBV23-1 is an open reading frame, and its role is uncertain. Trimming cost V 11 bases and J 7 bases, with 17 bases left between them. This CDR3 has 13 residues. As DNA, the CDR3 is TGCGCCTGCGACCGAACTCGGGGCGGGGAGCTGTTTTTT. Translation gives CACDRTRGGELFF.

This clone was observed once. The chain has TRBV15 and TRBJ1-5; no definite D call. CDR1 LNHNV and CDR2 YYDKDF come from the germline V gene (reference sequence). CDR3 length: 20 residues. V shed 0 bases and J shed 0 bases, with 21 bases lying between them. CDR3 residues: CATSREYSRRPVNSNQPQHF. In DNA, the CDR3 is TGTGCCACCAGCAGAGAATACAGTAGGAGGCCCGTAAATAGCAATCAGCCCCAGCATTTT.

This chain joins TRBV15 and TRBJ1-2, with D perhaps TRBD1 (5 bases). From germline, CDR1 is LNHNV and CDR2 YYDKDF (reference sequence). The CDR3 totals 14 residues. CDR3: CATRPGRLNYGYTF. The CDR3 DNA reads as TGTGCGACTCGACCGGGACGGCTGAACTATGGCTACACCTTC.

CDR3 coding DNA: TGTGCCACCAGCAGAGATGTCTCGGGAGGGACTAATGAAAAACTGTTTTTT. Its translation: CATSRDVSGGTNEKLFF. This sequence joins TRBV15 and TRBJ1-4; D gene uncertain. In germline, CDR1 is LNHNV, CDR2 YYDKDF (reference sequence). The CDR3 has 17 residues. Trimming took 0 bases from V and 2 from J, leaving 13 bases between them.

This clone was picked up a small number of times. The CDR3 loop is CASSHLGTVRSPLHF. CDR3 coding DNA: TGCGCCAGCAGTCACCTAGGGACTGTTAGATCACCCCTCCACTTT. The genes are TRBV23-1 and TRBJ1-6, with a tentative D call TRBD1 (5 bases). TRBV23-1 is given ORF status, its function remaining uncertain. Trimming stripped 3 bases from V and 10 bases from J, with 16 bases between. CDR3 length equals 15 residues.

This clone was counted once. This rearrangement joins TRBV7-8 to TRBJ1-5, with 9 bases that match TRBD1. Germline V gene lookup returns CDR1 SGHVS and CDR2 FQNEAQ. The CDR3 covers 16 residues. J lost 4 bases, V lost 5 bases, and 9 bases had no gene match. The CDR3 coding sequence is TGTGCCAGCAGCCCTTCAGGACAGGGGAAAAATCAGCCCCAGCATTTT. This gives the protein CASSPSGQGKNQPQHF.

The V gene is TRBV10-3, the J gene TRBJ2-3; maybe TRBD2 (5 bases). Germline V lookup: CDR1 ENHRY, CDR2 SYGVKD. This CDR3 is 15 amino acids long. V was cut by 4 bases and J by 0 bases, with 11 bases left in between. The CDR3 region has the DNA TGTGCCATCAGTGTAGTAGCGACGAGCACAGATACGCAGTATTTT. Translation: CAISVVATSTDTQYF.

The V call is TRBV5-4, the J call TRBJ2-7; a possible D gene is TRBD1 (7 bases). Germline V gene data show CDR1 as SGHNT and CDR2 as YYREEE (reference sequence). This CDR3 has 13 residues. Trimming pared 3 bases from V and 3 bases from J, leaving 10 bases between. In nucleotides, the CDR3 is TGTGCCAGCAGCTGGGGGGACAGCTACGAGCAGTACTTC. This codes for CASSWGDSYEQYF.